Each of the 22 T cell receptor beta chains below was sequenced from the same sample in a study of OX40 agonist ivuxolimab in advanced cancers. Data came from immunoSEQ multiplex PCR; TCRdb stores just in-frame clones and leaves some out. The sample lists around 56,000 clones, roughly 88% occurring once. The source was CD4+ or CD8+ T cells sorted from blood, collected in a trial of the OX40 agonist ivuxolimab. Receptors originate from an adult with an advanced solid tumor such as melanoma, head and neck, liver or kidney cancer.

The rearrangement uses TRBV9 and TRBJ2-1; D possibly uses TRBD1 or TRBD2 (6 bases each). The CDR3 spans 21 residues. Germline V gene lookup returns CDR1 SGDLS and CDR2 YYNGEE. V lost 1 base and J 4 bases, leaving 30 bases between the germline ends. This chain's CDR3 is CASSVLSGGRLDSLSYNEQFF. DNA of the CDR3: TGTGCCAGCAGCGTATTGTCTGGGGGGCGACTGGACTCGCTCTCGTACAATGAGCAGTTCTTC.

The gene calls are TRBV4-1 and TRBJ1-2; perhaps TRBD1 as D (6 bases). The CDR3 is 13 amino acids. V lost 4 bases and J lost 2, with 8 bases in between. Germline loops: CDR1 MGHRA, CDR2 YSYEKL. CDR3 region: CASSRGQNYGYTF. The CDR3 bases are TGCGCCAGCAGCCGCGGACAGAACTATGGCTACACCTTC.

The gene calls are TRBV6-5 and TRBJ1-1, with D tentatively TRBD1 (5 bases). The CDR3 contains 14 residues. The germline CDR1 and CDR2 sequences are MNHEY and SVGAGI. Trimming left V 1 base short and J 8 bases short, with 14 bases between. CDR3 sequence reads: CASSYFGTGEEAFF. The CDR3, as DNA: TGTGCCAGCAGTTACTTCGGGACGGGGGAAGAAGCTTTCTTT.

This clone was seen only once. The chain employs TRBV9 and TRBJ2-5, with TRBD1 matching over 9 bases. The CDR3 covers 13 residues. Germline CDR1 SGDLS, CDR2 YYNGEE. The junction had 6 bases not matched to a gene; V was cut back by 7 bases and J by 5 bases. The CDR3: CASEGQGMETQYF. The CDR3 nucleotides read TGTGCCAGCGAGGGACAGGGTATGGAGACCCAGTACTTC.

CDR3 bases: TGTGCCAGCAGTTTATGGGGGAGGAACACTGAAGCTTTCTTT. Its translation is CASSLWGRNTEAFF. The V gene is TRBV27, the J gene TRBJ1-1; TRBD1 is a possible D gene (5 bases). The germline V gene encodes CDR1 MNHEY and CDR2 SMNVEV (reference sequence). The V end lost 1 base, the J end lost 1 base, and 7 bases lay between the germline ends. This CDR3 contains 14 residues.

In this sample, this clone turned up once. The chain recombines TRBV30 with TRBJ2-5; D gene uncertain. CDR3 length equals 14 residues. V was trimmed by 2 bases and J by 2 bases, leaving 12 bases between them. Germline assignment: CDR1 GTSNPN and CDR2 SVGIG (reference sequence). CDR3 sequence reads: CAWSRVSTQETQYF. In DNA, the CDR3 is TGTGCCTGGAGTAGGGTCTCTACACAAGAGACCCAGTACTTC.

The CDR3 reads CASSIGTGGEQYF. The CDR3 DNA follows: TGTGCCAGTAGTATCGGGACAGGGGGCGAGCAGTACTTC. The chain links TRBV19 to TRBJ2-7, with TRBD1 matching 11 bases. The CDR3 consists of 13 residues. The trim removed 3 bases at V and 6 bases at J, leaving 1 base unmatched. Germline-derived CDR1 and CDR2 are LNHDA and SQIVND (reference sequence).

This clone was seen a few times. This chain joins TRBV6-1 and TRBJ2-1; 9 bases match TRBD1. This CDR3 is built from 15 residues. V trimming: 1 base; J trimming: 10 bases; junction bases outside the gene matches: 8. The germline CDR1 and CDR2 sequences are MNHNS and SASEGT. The DNA of the CDR3 is TGTGCCAGCAGTGAAGGCCTCGGGACAGGGAAAGAGCAGTTCTTC. Translation gives CASSEGLGTGKEQFF.

The chain combines TRBV7-9 with TRBJ2-1; no definite D call. Germline CDR1 is SEHNR and CDR2 is FQNEAQ (reference sequence). The CDR3 length is 13 residues. Trimming removed 2 bases from V and 3 bases from J, with 5 bases in between. The chain's CDR3 is CASSLSDYNEQFF. The CDR3 DNA reads as TGTGCCAGCAGCTTATCAGACTACAATGAGCAGTTCTTC.

This rearrangement joins TRBV4-1 to TRBJ2-7; the match to TRBD1 covers 7 bases. Trimming cost V 4 bases and J 0 bases; bases outside gene matches: 6. The CDR3 sequence is 15 residues long. Per germline, CDR1 MGHRA and CDR2 YSYEKL. DNA for the CDR3: TGCGCCAGCAGCCTTTCAGGGGGTTCCTCCTACGAGCAGTACTTC. It translates to CASSLSGGSSYEQYF.

J is TRBJ1-2 and V is TRBV27; 11 bases match TRBD1. Germline CDR1 MNHEY, CDR2 SMNVEV (reference sequence). The CDR3 length is 15 residues. Trimming removed 7 bases from V and 5 bases from J; junction bases left unmatched: 9. DNA of the CDR3: TGTGCCAGCAAAGAAGTCCGGGACAGGGGGTATGGCTACACCTTC. Translation gives CASKEVRDRGYGYTF.

The chain recombines TRBV27 with TRBJ2-3; D tentatively reads TRBD1 or TRBD2 (6 bases each). This CDR3 region has 15 residues. With 3 bases removed from V and 4 bases from J, the gap between germline ends came to 14 bases. The germline V gene encodes CDR1 MNHEY and CDR2 SMNVEV (reference sequence). The CDR3 coding sequence is TGTGCCAGCAGTTTTCTCGGGGGCGGGTCAGATACGCAGTATTTT. Its translation: CASSFLGGGSDTQYF.

The rearrangement uses TRBV19 and TRBJ1-1; D gene unclear. The V end was cut by 3 bases, the J end by 4 bases, with 9 bases between. The CDR3 runs 13 residues. CDR1 is LNHDA and CDR2 is SQIVND in the germline V gene (reference sequence). The CDR3 DNA is TGTGCCAGTAGTATCGGACGGTTCACTGAAGCTTTCTTT. This gives the protein CASSIGRFTEAFF.

The chain uses TRBV6-5 and TRBJ1-1; D is unclear. The CDR3 length is 14 residues. CDR1 MNHEY and CDR2 SVGAGI come from the germline V gene. V lost 5 bases to trimming and J lost 4 bases, with 14 bases between them. CDR3 coding DNA: TGTGCCAGCAGTCCTCGGGCCTCTATCACTGAAGCTTTCTTT. Amino acid sequence: CASSPRASITEAFF.

V usage is TRBV6-1 and J usage is TRBJ1-2; possibly TRBD1 for D (6 bases). This CDR3 comprises 12 residues. Germline V CDR1 and CDR2: MNHNS, SASEGT. V lost 4 bases, J lost 4 bases, and 7 bases lay in between. The CDR3 here is CASSGGPYGYTF. CDR3 DNA: TGTGCCAGCAGTGGGGGGCCCTATGGCTACACCTTC.

This sequence joins TRBV4-1 and TRBJ2-4; weak D call: TRBD1 (6 bases). The CDR3 totals 10 residues. With 4 bases removed from V and 15 bases from J, the gap between germline ends came to 10 bases. Germline values: CDR1 MGHRA, CDR2 YSYEKL. The CDR3, as DNA: TGCGCCAGCAGCCGACAGGATACGTACTTC. It specifies CASSRQDTYF.

This chain links TRBV6-1 with TRBJ1-1; D not certain. Germline V gene data show CDR1 as MNHNS and CDR2 as SASEGT. V was trimmed by 6 bases and J by 5 bases, leaving 13 bases between them. The CDR3 has 13 amino acids. The CDR3, as DNA: TGTGCCAGCAGCCATCCCATGGGGACTGAAGCTTTCTTT. It is translated as CASSHPMGTEAFF.

V usage is TRBV7-9 and J usage is TRBJ2-1; D unclear. The CDR3 is 12 amino acids. CDR1 is SEHNR, CDR2 FQNEAQ, per germline (reference sequence). Here the CDR3 DNA reads TGTGCGAGCGTAGAGATACACAATGAGCAGTTCTTC. It translates to CASVEIHNEQFF.

The V and J genes are TRBV19 and TRBJ1-1; D gene uncertain. Germline-derived CDR1 and CDR2 are LNHDA and SQIVND (reference sequence). The CDR3 spans 13 residues. V was cut by 3 bases and J by 4 bases, with 9 bases left in between. The CDR3, as DNA: TGTGCCAGTAGTATTGGTTTGCCCACTGAAGCTTTCTTT. Translated, it gives CASSIGLPTEAFF.

The rearrangement joins TRBV9 to TRBJ2-2, with 13 bases identical to TRBD2. V was pared by 4 bases and J by 4 bases, with 10 bases of the junction left unmatched. From germline, CDR1 is SGDLS and CDR2 YYNGEE. This CDR3 has 18 amino acids. CDR3 bases: TGTGCCAGCAGCACCTGGACTAGCGGGGGCCTTGGCACCGGGGAGCTGTTTTTT. Translating gives CASSTWTSGGLGTGELFF.

The table lists this clone with a count of one. The V and J genes are TRBV7-9 and TRBJ2-1, with D possibly TRBD2 on 5 matching bases. Looked up from germline, CDR1 is SEHNR and CDR2 is FQNEAQ (reference sequence). The CDR3 loop spans 12 amino acids. The V end was cut by 8 bases, the J end by 4 bases, with 9 bases between. DNA of the CDR3: TGTGCCAGCGGGAGACGGTACAATGAGCAGTTCTTC. Protein sequence: CASGRRYNEQFF.

The chain links TRBV18 to TRBJ2-1, with D unclear. CDR3 length: 13 amino acids. Germline V gene lookup returns CDR1 KGHSH and CDR2 LQKENI. V lost 4 bases and J 8 bases, leaving 12 bases between the germline ends. CDR3: CASSHTNWDEQFF. Written as DNA, the CDR3 is TGTGCCAGCTCACACACAAATTGGGATGAGCAGTTCTTC.